This T cell receptor beta chain originates from a study of cytomegalovirus exposure and HLA in healthy donors. General observations from the study: As a later analysis revealed, most CMV-associated TCR beta chains appeared HLA-restricted. Versus the roughly 700-donor mean, an Asian-associated ancestry cluster reportedly showed fewer N-insertions in a later analysis.

The PCR used 60 Vbeta and 13 Jbeta primers. Using immunoSEQ multiplex PCR, the repertoire was profiled, and TCRdb retains in-frame clones only, with some absent. The repertoire holds some 130,000 clones, with 55% to 75% as singletons. Concerning this clone: Its specificity is not known.

The source material was PBMCs. The receptor was isolated from a human donor in good health.

In nucleotides, the CDR3 is TGTGCCAGCTCCGTGGGCTATGAGCAGTTCTTC. This gives the protein CASSVGYEQFF. The chain links TRBV25-1 to TRBJ2-1; D is unclear. The CDR3 covers 11 residues. CDR1 MGHDK and CDR2 SYGVNS come from the germline V gene. The ends were cut back, 8 bases at V and 8 bases at J, with 10 bases in the middle.